This T cell receptor beta chain originates from a study of blood T cell repertoires in COVID-19. The protocol was immunoSEQ multiplex PCR, while the TCRdb copy is restricted to in-frame clones and leaves out a portion. The data contain around 120,000 clones, 80% to 90% of them seen just once; the ten biggest clones take up 25% to 30%. The CDR3 runs 15 residues. Germline loops: CDR1 SGHRS, CDR2 YFSETQ. Trimming at V came to 0 bases and at J to 4 bases, leaving 6 bases not matched to a gene. The chain couples TRBV5-1 to TRBJ1-1; 7 bases are shared with TRBD1. Sequencing was performed on peripheral blood. The sequence came from a woman aged 65 to 85 with acute or convalescent COVID-19. The CDR3 DNA sequence: TGCGCCAGCAGCTTGGGGACAGGAGCGACCACTGAAGCTTTCTTT. As protein: CASSLGTGATTEAFF.